This T cell receptor (beta chain) was sequenced during a study of blood T cell repertoires in COVID-19. Germline lookup yields CDR1 LNHDA and CDR2 SQIVND (reference sequence). This CDR3 is 16 amino acids long. J was trimmed by 10 bases and V by 3 bases; bases with no gene match: 9. TCRdb's table, derived via immunoSEQ multiplex PCR, lists solely in-frame clones and lacks some. The data contain approximately 61,000 clones, roughly 80% of them seen just once; the ten biggest clones take up 5.5%. This TCR derives from a woman aged 70 to 79 with acute or convalescent COVID-19. Sequencing was performed on peripheral blood. The rearrangement joins TRBV19 to TRBJ1-6; 10 positions agree with TRBD1. The CDR3 reads CASSIRDRGALSPLHF. CDR3 coding DNA: TGTGCCAGTAGTATCCGGGACAGGGGAGCTTTATCACCCCTCCACTTT.